These 14 T cell receptor beta chains were sequenced from one sample in a study of blood T cells in healthy people across ages. A second PCR of about 7 to 11 cycles used a sample-barcoded 5' primer and a J-beta primer mix. TCRdb reanalysed the 5' RACE reads using MiXCR and keeps one entry per CDR3 protein. The repertoire includes 1.5 million to 2 million distinct CDR3 sequences, about 28% of them detected once, and 7.7% sits in the top ten. The sequencing input was blood. All receptors derive from a woman in her thirties in good health.

This clonotype has only a few counts. The chain employs TRBV29-1 and TRBJ1-2, with a weak D call TRBD1 (5 bases). Germline V gene lookup returns CDR1 SQVTM and CDR2 ANQGSEA. The length of the CDR3 is 12 residues. Trimming stripped 5 bases from V and 0 bases from J, with 7 bases between. CDR3 loop: CSVQGTNYGYTF. In DNA, the CDR3 is TGCAGCGTTCAGGGAACTAACTATGGCTACACCTTC. Filled out from reference TRBV29-1 and TRBJ1-2, the complete variable domain reads SAVISQKPSRDICQRGTSLTIQCQVDSQVTMMFWYRQQPGQSLTLIATANQGSEATYESGFVIDKFPISRPNLTFSTLTVSNMSPEDSSIYLCSVQGTNYGYTFGSGTRLTVV.

The gene calls are TRBV7-9 and TRBJ2-7, with TRBD1 identical over 9 bases. This CDR3 spans 15 amino acids. The ends lost 0 bases at V and 5 bases at J; junction bases unmatched: 5. Germline V gene lookup returns CDR1 SEHNR and CDR2 FQNEAQ (reference sequence). The CDR3 nucleotides read TGTGCCAGCAGCTTAGCGGGGGACAGGGACCACGAGCAGTACTTC. Its translation is CASSLAGDRDHEQYF.

This clonotype was counted a few times. V is TRBV20-1 and J is TRBJ2-5; 7 bases agree with TRBD2. Near its end, the DNA agrees better with TRBJ2-7, so the J call may be wrong. CDR1 and CDR2 from the germline V gene are DFQATT and SNEGSKA (reference sequence). CDR3 length: 13 residues. The CDR3: CSTPLSGNDEQYF. CDR3 coding DNA: TGCAGTACTCCCCTGAGCGGGAACGACGAGCAGTACTTC.

This clonotype was counted only a few times. This chain joins TRBV7-9 and TRBJ2-3; D gene unclear. Per germline, CDR1 SEHNR and CDR2 FQNEAQ (reference sequence). CDR3 size: 15 residues. V lost 8 bases and J lost 0, with 15 bases in between. The CDR3 region is CASGSQPTSTDTQYF. Written as DNA, the CDR3 is TGTGCCAGCGGCTCACAGCCGACTAGCACAGATACGCAGTATTTT. Based on the CDR3 plus reference TRBV7-9 and TRBJ2-3, the full variable domain is DTGVSQNPRHKITKRGQNVTFRCDPISEHNRLYWYRQTLGQGPEFLTYFQNEAQLEKSRLLSDRFSAERPKGSFSTLEIQRTEQGDSAMYLCASGSQPTSTDTQYFGPGTRLTVL.

V usage is TRBV3-1 and J usage is TRBJ2-7, with 8 bases that match TRBD2. From germline, CDR1 is LGHDT and CDR2 YNNKEL (reference sequence). The V gene end was trimmed by 3 bases and the J gene end by 0 bases; junction bases not matched to a gene: 19. The CDR3 extends over 20 amino acids. The CDR3, as DNA: TGTGCCAGCAGCCACCACCTACTCGCGGGAGGCCCCTCCGGCTCCTACGAGCAGTACTTC. Protein sequence: CASSHHLLAGGPSGSYEQYF.

This clonotype was observed many times. J is TRBJ2-5 and V is TRBV5-1; D remains ambiguous. V was shortened by 2 bases and J by 2 bases, with 7 bases between the two germline ends. The CDR3 consists of 13 residues. Germline loops: CDR1 SGHRS, CDR2 YFSETQ. This CDR3 reads CASSFVEQETQYF. CDR3 nucleotides: TGCGCCAGCAGCTTTGTCGAGCAAGAGACCCAGTACTTC.

This rearrangement joins TRBV12-3 or TRBV12-4 to TRBJ1-6; tentative D call: TRBD1 (5 bases). The V and J ends lost 1 base and 8 bases respectively, with 15 bases between them. CDR3 length: 16 residues. The CDR3 bases are TGTGCCAGCAGTTTAGGCCCAGACAGATTCTATTCACCCCTCCACTTT. Translated: CASSLGPDRFYSPLHF.

This clonotype was counted many times. The gene calls are TRBV5-1 and TRBJ2-7; D might be TRBD1 (6 bases). The V gene's germline CDR1 is SGHRS and CDR2 YFSETQ. Trimming took off 4 bases at V and 6 bases at J, with 23 bases between the two ends. The CDR3 contains 16 residues. The chain's CDR3 is CASSLEARTVSGEQYF. As DNA, the CDR3 is TGCGCCAGCAGCCTTGAGGCTCGGACAGTCTCGGGCGAGCAGTACTTC.

This clonotype was recorded at least ten times. The chain carries TRBV3-1 and TRBJ2-7; D is perhaps TRBD1 (6 bases). This CDR3 is 14 amino acids long. Germline V gene sequence: CDR1 LGHDT, CDR2 YNNKEL (reference sequence). V gave up 4 bases and J gave up 5 bases, with 15 bases separating them. This CDR3 is CASSLTGNLNEQYF. CDR3 DNA: TGTGCCAGCAGCCTAACAGGGAATCTCAACGAGCAGTACTTC.

CDR3 loop: CASSLRSGGYTGELFF. The CDR3 nucleotides read TGTGCCAGCAGCTTACGAAGCGGGGGGTACACCGGGGAGCTGTTTTTT. The V gene is TRBV7-3, the J gene TRBJ2-2; 9 bases align to TRBD2. The CDR3 spans 16 residues. CDR1 SGHTA and CDR2 FQGTGA come from the germline V gene. V was clipped by 2 bases and J by 3 bases; unmatched bases: 4.

This clonotype occurred a few times. DNA for the CDR3: TGTGCCAGCAGTCAAAGGACTAGCGGGAGTTTAAATACGCAGTATTTT. Translated: CASSQRTSGSLNTQYF. The chain combines TRBV6-2 or TRBV6-3 with TRBJ2-3; 13 bases match TRBD2. CDR1 MNHEY and CDR2 SVGEGT come from the germline V gene. This CDR3 region has 16 residues. V lost 5 bases, J lost 7 bases, and 9 bases stayed unmatched.

The rearrangement joins TRBV27 to TRBJ2-1, with 7 bases lining up with TRBD2. The CDR3 extends over 16 amino acids. Germline V gene lookup returns CDR1 MNHEY and CDR2 SMNVEV (reference sequence). The trim removed 2 bases at V and 0 bases at J, leaving 4 bases unmatched. The CDR3 DNA follows: TGTGCCAGCAGTTTACTAGCTAGCGGCTCCTACAATGAGCAGTTCTTC. Translating gives CASSLLASGSYNEQFF.

The chain is built from TRBV14 and TRBJ1-6; 10 positions match TRBD1. The V segment lost 4 bases and the J segment 12 bases; nucleotides outside the gene matches: 3. The CDR3 consists of 13 residues. Germline V gene lookup returns CDR1 SGHDN and CDR2 FVKESK. As DNA, the CDR3 is TGTGCCAGCAGCCTGGGACAGGGGATACCCCTCCACTTT. Translated: CASSLGQGIPLHF.

This clonotype was detected a few times. The gene calls are TRBV10-3 and TRBJ2-7; possibly TRBD1 for D (5 bases). With 6 bases removed from V and 2 bases from J, the gap between germline ends came to 14 bases. CDR1 is ENHRY, CDR2 SYGVKD, per germline. This CDR3 contains 14 residues. CDR3 nucleotides: TGTGCCATCAGCTCCAGGGAACCCACCTACGAGCAGTACTTC. Its protein is CAISSREPTYEQYF.